Reported below is one T cell receptor (beta chain). The authors seeded some 200,000 CFSE-labeled responder cells together with some 200,000 irradiated stimulator cells tagged with violet dye. Sorting of proliferating CFSE-low CD3+CD4+ and CD3+CD8+ responders took place after the reaction. These data are taken from a study of graft-versus-host responses after intestinal transplantation. Background on the study: Tacrolimus plus steroids were given to all recipients for approximately three years, preceded by anti-thymocyte globulin induction.

TCRdb keeps only in-frame clones here, not all; method: immunoSEQ multiplex PCR. Here the sample spans about 12,000 clones, about a third being singletons. Sequenced here: alloreactive CD8+ T cells from a mixed lymphocyte reaction culture, sampled before intestinal transplant. Subset described: CFSE-low proliferating T cells sorted from roughly six-day pre-transplant mixed lymphocyte reaction (GvH or HvG direction). The receptor was isolated from a human patient who received an intestinal transplant.

In nucleotides, the CDR3 is TGTGCCAGCAGCTTAGCGGGCAATGAGCAGTTCTTC. Translating it yields CASSLAGNEQFF. This chain links TRBV27 with TRBJ2-1; 7 bases line up with TRBD2. The CDR3 is 12 amino acids. Germline V gene lookup returns CDR1 MNHEY and CDR2 SMNVEV (reference sequence). Trimming removed 6 bases from V and 6 bases from J; junction bases left unmatched: 2.